Listed below are T cell receptor beta chains from one sample, sequenced in a study of cytomegalovirus exposure and HLA in healthy donors. The method was immunoSEQ multiplex PCR; TCRdb's version includes in-frame clones alone and lacks a portion of them. This repertoire includes some 200,000 clones. The specimen sequenced was PBMCs. The receptors here all came from a man under 40 in good health and CMV-seronegative. CDR3s include the opening cysteine and the closing phenylalanine or tryptophan. A D gene is named only where the DNA matches it firmly.

J,V,D,DNA,CDR3
TRBJ2-3,TRBV7-3,TRBD2,TGTGCCAGCAGCTCTAGCGGTGATACGCAGTATTTT,CASSSSGDTQYF
TRBJ2-1,TRBV5-1,TRBD2,TGCGCCAGCAGCCCGGGACTAGCGGGAGCTAGTGAGCAGTTCTTC,CASSPGLAGASEQFF
TRBJ2-7,TRBV5-4,TRBD1,TGTGCCAGCAGCTTGGTCGGGACAGGGCCCGACGAGCAGTACTTC,CASSLVGTGPDEQYF
TRBJ2-3,TRBV5-4,TRBD1,TGTGCCAGCAGCCCGGGACAGGGATACACAGATACGCAGTATTTT,CASSPGQGYTDTQYF
TRBJ1-5,TRBV28,NA,TGTGCCAGCAGTTTACAGGGAGGCGGTCAGCCCCAGCATTTT,CASSLQGGGQPQHF
TRBJ2-7,TRBV11-2,NA,TGTGCCAGCAGCTTAGATACGGGATCCTACGAGCAGTACTTC,CASSLDTGSYEQYF
TRBJ1-4,TRBV6-5,TRBD1,TGTGCCAGCAGTTTCCGACAGGGTGCAACTAATGAAAAACTGTTTTTT,CASSFRQGATNEKLFF
TRBJ1-4,TRBV4-2,NA,TGTGCCAGCAGCCAAGACACCACAGGGCGCCCTAATGAAAAACTGTTTTTT,CASSQDTTGRPNEKLFF
TRBJ2-5,TRBV7-2,TRBD2,TGTGCCAGCAGCCCCGGACTAGCCAAAGAGACCCAGTACTTC,CASSPGLAKETQYF
TRBJ1-1,TRBV5-1,TRBD1,TGCGCCAGCAGCTTGACAGGGGAGAAGAGCACTGAAGCTTTCTTT,CASSLTGEKSTEAFF
TRBJ2-6,TRBV14,NA,TGTGCCAGCAGCCAAGATTACTCTGGGGCCAACGTCCTGACTTTC,CASSQDYSGANVLTF
TRBJ2-7,TRBV27,TRBD1,TGTGCCAGCAGTCCGGACAGGGTTTGGTACGAGCAGTACTTC,CASSPDRVWYEQYF
TRBJ2-5,TRBV10-3,NA,TGTGCCATCAAGCCCGCCTTGGGGGGATTCCAAGAGACCCAGTACTTC,CAIKPALGGFQETQYF
TRBJ1-4,TRBV19,TRBD1,TGTGCCAGTAGTATATTGGACAGGGAAGGTGAAAAACTGTTTTTT,CASSILDREGEKLFF
TRBJ1-5,TRBV7-8,TRBD1,TGTGCCAGCACCATATTCGGACAGGGAAGCAATCAGCCCCAGCATTTT,CASTIFGQGSNQPQHF
TRBJ1-1,TRBV28,TRBD1,TGTGCCAGCATCGGAGTGGGGACAGCGGTGTTGGACACTGAAGCTTTCTTT,CASIGVGTAVLDTEAFF
TRBJ1-1,TRBV28,NA,TGTGCCAGCAGTGAACAGAACACTGAAGCTTTCTTT,CASSEQNTEAFF
TRBJ2-7,TRBV6-5,TRBD1,TGTGCCAGCAGTTCTCCGGGACAGGGACCAGGAGGGCAGTACTTC,CASSSPGQGPGGQYF
TRBJ1-2,TRBV6-1,NA,TGTGCCAGCACCCCACTTGATAACTATGGCTACACCTTC,CASTPLDNYGYTF
TRBJ1-1,TRBV9,NA,TGTGCCAGCAGCGCCACCCGGGGCACTGAAGCTTTCTTT,CASSATRGTEAFF
TRBJ2-1,TRBV9,TRBD2,TGTGCCAGCAGCGTAGCTACACTAGCGGGAGGCACCGAGCAGTTCTTC,CASSVATLAGGTEQFF
TRBJ1-2,TRBV18,TRBD1,TGTGCCAGCTCACCTACAGGGGGAGATGACGGCTACACCTTC,CASSPTGGDDGYTF
TRBJ2-1,TRBV29-1,TRBD2,TGCAGCGTTGAAGACCGGCGCCGGACTAGCGGGAGGGTAGGTGAGCAGTTCTTC,CSVEDRRRTSGRVGEQFF
TRBJ2-5,TRBV28,NA,TGTGCCAGCAAGCGTCAGGGCGGTGAGACCCAGTACTTC,CASKRQGGETQYF
TRBJ2-1,TRBV30,TRBD2,TGTGCCTGGAGTCCCCTTGGCGGGAGATACAATGAGCAGTTCTTC,CAWSPLGGRYNEQFF
TRBJ1-2,TRBV12-5,NA,TGTGCTAGTGGTTTGCTCGGGAATGGCTACACCTTC,CASGLLGNGYTF
TRBJ2-7,TRBV6-1,NA,TGTGCCAGCAGTGAATTAGGGGTTAGCTCCTACGAGCAGTACTTC,CASSELGVSSYEQYF
TRBJ2-7,TRBV27,TRBD2,TGTGCCAGCAGTTTGATGACTAGCTCGAGCTCCTACGAGCAGTACTTC,CASSLMTSSSSYEQYF
TRBJ1-1,TRBV4-3,TRBD1,TGCGCCAGCAGCCAAGGGACAGGGGACACTGAAGCTTTCTTT,CASSQGTGDTEAFF
TRBJ1-1,TRBV10-1,TRBD1,TGCGCCAGCAGTCAGAGGTACGGACAGGGTTCTGAAGCTTTCTTT,CASSQRYGQGSEAFF
TRBJ2-7,TRBV30,TRBD1,TGTGCCTGGAGTGTCGGGGGACAGGGTTACGAGCAGTACTTC,CAWSVGGQGYEQYF
TRBJ2-7,TRBV4-1,NA,TGCGCCAGCAGCCACGTTTTTGGGGGGACTTCCTACGAGCAGTACTTC,CASSHVFGGTSYEQYF
TRBJ2-2,TRBV5-4,TRBD2,TGTGCCAGCAGCTTGGCGGCGGGAGGCGCCGGGGAGCTGTTTTTT,CASSLAAGGAGELFF
TRBJ1-6,TRBV25-1,NA,TGTGCCAGCACGCAGGCCGGTGACTATAATTCACCCCTCCACTTT,CASTQAGDYNSPLHF
TRBJ2-3,TRBV5-4,NA,TGTGCCATCCACCCATGGGGCGGGATGGGACATACGCAGTATTTT,CAIHPWGGMGHTQYF
TRBJ2-2,TRBV19,TRBD2,TGTGCCAGTAGTATTACGGGCTGGGGACTAGCGGTGAACACCGGGGAGCTGTTTTTT,CASSITGWGLAVNTGELFF
TRBJ2-2,TRBV10-3,TRBD2,TGTGCCATCGCGGCCGGGACTAGCGGGTGGACCGGGGAGCTGTTTTTT,CAIAAGTSGWTGELFF
TRBJ2-5,TRBV5-6,TRBD1,TGTGCCAGCGGGCCAAAGGACAGGGAACGGGGTGAGCAGTACTTC,CASGPKDRERGEQYF
TRBJ2-6,TRBV28,NA,TGTGCCAGCACGTCAGGGTCTATTGGGGCCAACGTCCTGACTTTC,CASTSGSIGANVLTF
TRBJ2-7,TRBV5-6,NA,TGTGCCAGCAGGAGGACAGCGAGCTACGAGCAGTACTTC,CASRRTASYEQYF
TRBJ1-2,TRBV30,NA,TGTGCCTGGAGTGACCCCTCAGAGGCTTACGGCTACACCTTC,CAWSDPSEAYGYTF
TRBJ2-3,TRBV18,NA,TGTGCCAGCTCACCAGAGAACAGGGAAAGGGACACGCAGTATTTT,CASSPENRERDTQYF
TRBJ1-2,TRBV7-2,TRBD1,TGTGCCAGCAGCTTAGTAGGACAGGGGGATGGCTACACCTTC,CASSLVGQGDGYTF
TRBJ2-1,TRBV9,TRBD2,TGTGCCAGCAGCGTAGAGGGGACTAGCGGGAGGGGCAATGAGCAGTTCTTC,CASSVEGTSGRGNEQFF
TRBJ1-1,TRBV29-1,NA,TGCAGCGTTCACAGGGTGGGGAACACTGAAGCTTTCTTT,CSVHRVGNTEAFF
TRBJ1-1,TRBV30,TRBD1,TGTGCCCGTGGGGGGACAGGGTTAGGGGGGTCTGAAGCTTTCTTT,CARGGTGLGGSEAFF
TRBJ1-5,TRBV25-1,NA,TGTGCCAGCAGTGAGCAGGAGGATCAGCCCCAGCATTTT,CASSEQEDQPQHF
TRBJ2-3,TRBV28,TRBD2,TGTGCCAGCAGTTTTGGAGCGGGGGGACTTAGCACAGATACGCAGTATTTT,CASSFGAGGLSTDTQYF
TRBJ2-7,TRBV6-6,TRBD2,TGTGCCAGCAAACTAGCGGGAGGTCCCTCCTACGAGCAGTACTTC,CASKLAGGPSYEQYF
TRBJ1-6,TRBV7-9,TRBD1,TGTGCCAGCAGCTTATGGGGACAGGGCTCCTATAATTCACCCCTCCACTTT,CASSLWGQGSYNSPLHF
TRBJ1-2,TRBV7-9,NA,TGTGCCAGCAGCTACAGGGACGGCTACACCTTC,CASSYRDGYTF
TRBJ1-2,TRBV13,NA,TGTGCCAGCAGCTTACCCGGACAGATGGACTATGGCTACACCTTC,CASSLPGQMDYGYTF